The next 6 T cell receptor delta chains were all read from a single sample in a study of gamma-delta chains in newborns, infants, children. TCRdb reapplied CATT to the reads. The table lists about 10,000 delta-chain clones, about 8.6% of them singletons. Source material: blood. Source of these receptors: a child who was a newborn, infant or young child, either healthy, febrile or measles-vaccinated (not recorded which).

This clone was observed a few times. This may stem from a read error, because a much larger clone lies one nucleotide away. J is TRDJ1 and V is TRDV2, with 10 bases identical to TRDD3. CDR1 is GEAIGNYY, CDR2 EKD, per germline. The length of the CDR3 is 16 residues. The V and J ends lost 1 base and 1 base, in that order; junction bases with no gene match: 5. The CDR3 region has the DNA TGTGCCTGTGACACGCTGGGGGATATAAGCACCGATAAACTCATCTTT. Translated, it gives CACDTLGDISTDKLIF.

The chain is built from TRDV2 and TRDJ3; 7 nucleotides agree with TRDD3. The J gene was missing in TCRdb and was found by matching the end of the DNA to germline. In germline, CDR1 is GEAIGNYY, CDR2 EKD. There are 22 residues in the CDR3. V lost 0 bases to trimming and J lost 0 bases; unmatched junction nucleotides: 16. This CDR3 reads CACDTEKNWGQRGSWDTRQMFF. The DNA for the CDR3 is TGTGCCTGTGACACCGAGAAGAACTGGGGACAGAGGGGCTCCTGGGACACCCGACAGATGTTTTTC.

This clone was observed a handful of times. The V gene is TRDV1, the J gene TRDJ1; D not resolved. This CDR3 is built from 16 residues. Trimming cost V 4 bases and J 4 bases, with 19 bases left between them. Germline V gene lookup returns CDR1 TSWWSYY and CDR2 QGS. DNA for the CDR3: TGTGCTCTTGGGGTAGGGAAGCGCCTGAAAGGCGATAAACTCATCTTT. Protein: CALGVGKRLKGDKLIF.

This clone appeared a few times. The chain combines TRDV2 with TRDJ1; TRDD3 matches 9 bases. Germline V lookup: CDR1 GEAIGNYY, CDR2 EKD. The CDR3 is 16 amino acids. With 0 bases clipped from V and 2 bases from J, the junction kept 6 bases outside the gene matches. The CDR3 reads CACDTAGGSLTDKLIF. For the CDR3, the DNA is TGTGCCTGTGACACCGCTGGGGGATCCTTAACCGATAAACTCATCTTT.

This chain connects TRDV2 to TRDJ2; TRDD3 matches at 8 bases. The CDR3 is made up of 21 amino acids. V trimming: 3 bases; J trimming: 0 bases; junction bases outside the gene matches: 20. Looked up from germline, CDR1 is GEAIGNYY and CDR2 is EKD. DNA of the CDR3: TGTGCCTGTGACCCGCTGCGCGGCCGTACTGGGGGTCCCGCTTTGACAGCACAACTCTTCTTT. It is translated as CACDPLRGRTGGPALTAQLFF.

About this clone itself: One base away lies a much larger clone, so this may be a sequencing read error. The rearrangement links TRDV2 to TRDJ1; 10 bases fit TRDD3. CDR3 length: 15 residues. Germline CDR1 GEAIGNYY, CDR2 EKD. The DNA of the CDR3 is TGTGCCTGTGACCCACTGGGGGATTACACCGTTAAACTCATCTTT. Protein sequence: CACDPLGDYTVKLIF.